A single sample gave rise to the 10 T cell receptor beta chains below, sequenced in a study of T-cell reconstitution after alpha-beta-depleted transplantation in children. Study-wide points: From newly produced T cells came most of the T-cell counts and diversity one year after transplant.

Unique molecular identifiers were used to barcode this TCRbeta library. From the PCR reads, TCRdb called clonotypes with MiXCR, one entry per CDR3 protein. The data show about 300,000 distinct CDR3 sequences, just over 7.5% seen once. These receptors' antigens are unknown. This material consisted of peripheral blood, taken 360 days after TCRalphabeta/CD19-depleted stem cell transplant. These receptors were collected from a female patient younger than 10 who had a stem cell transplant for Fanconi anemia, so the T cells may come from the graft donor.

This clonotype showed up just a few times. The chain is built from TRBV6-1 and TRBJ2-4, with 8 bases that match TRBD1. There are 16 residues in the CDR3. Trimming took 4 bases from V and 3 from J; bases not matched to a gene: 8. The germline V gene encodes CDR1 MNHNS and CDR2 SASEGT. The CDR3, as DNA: TGTGCCAGCAGTGCCCAATCCGGGACAGGCAAAAACATTCAGTACTTC. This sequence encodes CASSAQSGTGKNIQYF.

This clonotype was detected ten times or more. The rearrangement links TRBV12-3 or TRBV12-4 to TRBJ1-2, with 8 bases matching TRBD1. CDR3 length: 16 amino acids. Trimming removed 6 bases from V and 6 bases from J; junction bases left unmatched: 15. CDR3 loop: CASRVLDLGQGDGYTF. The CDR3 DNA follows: TGTGCCAGCAGGGTTCTCGACCTAGGACAGGGAGATGGCTACACCTTC.

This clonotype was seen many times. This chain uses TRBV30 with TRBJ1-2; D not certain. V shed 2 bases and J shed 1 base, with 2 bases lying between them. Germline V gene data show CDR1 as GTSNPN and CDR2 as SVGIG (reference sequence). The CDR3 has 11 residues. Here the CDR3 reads CAWSLNYGYTF. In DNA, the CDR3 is TGTGCCTGGAGTCTTAACTATGGCTACACCTTC.

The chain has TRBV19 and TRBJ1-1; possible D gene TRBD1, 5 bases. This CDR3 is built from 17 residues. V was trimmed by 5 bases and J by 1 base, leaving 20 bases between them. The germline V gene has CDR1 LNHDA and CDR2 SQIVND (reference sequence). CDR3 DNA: TGTGCCAGTAGTCCCCCCCTCGTAGGGACCTCGAACACTGAAGCTTTCTTT. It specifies CASSPPLVGTSNTEAFF.

The CDR3 is CASTGQGAASDGYTF. Written as DNA, the CDR3 is TGTGCCAGCACGGGACAGGGGGCGGCTTCCGATGGCTACACCTTC. The gene calls are TRBV12-3 or TRBV12-4 and TRBJ1-2; TRBD1 matches at 12 bases. The J segment lost 6 bases and the V segment lost 7 bases, leaving 9 bases of the junction unmatched. CDR3 size: 15 residues.

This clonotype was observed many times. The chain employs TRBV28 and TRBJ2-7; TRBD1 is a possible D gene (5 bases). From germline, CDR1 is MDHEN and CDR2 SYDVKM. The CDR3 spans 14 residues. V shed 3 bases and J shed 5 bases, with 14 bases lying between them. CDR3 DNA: TGTGCCAGCAGTTTGTTAGGGGAAGTACACGAGCAGTACGTC. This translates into CASSLLGEVHEQYV.

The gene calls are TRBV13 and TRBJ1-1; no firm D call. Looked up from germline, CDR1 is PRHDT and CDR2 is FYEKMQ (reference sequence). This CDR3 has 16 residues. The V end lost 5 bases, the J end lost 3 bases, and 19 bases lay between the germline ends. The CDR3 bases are TGTGCCAGCAGCCCGCCCCGAGGAGACTACCACACTGAAGCTTTCTTT. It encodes CASSPPRGDYHTEAFF.

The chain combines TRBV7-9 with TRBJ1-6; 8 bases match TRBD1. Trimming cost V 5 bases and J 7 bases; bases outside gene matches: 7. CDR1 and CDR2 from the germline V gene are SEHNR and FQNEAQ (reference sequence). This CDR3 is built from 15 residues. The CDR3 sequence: CASSARTGPNSPLHF. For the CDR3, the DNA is TGTGCCAGCAGCGCGCGGACAGGGCCCAATTCACCCCTCCACTTT.

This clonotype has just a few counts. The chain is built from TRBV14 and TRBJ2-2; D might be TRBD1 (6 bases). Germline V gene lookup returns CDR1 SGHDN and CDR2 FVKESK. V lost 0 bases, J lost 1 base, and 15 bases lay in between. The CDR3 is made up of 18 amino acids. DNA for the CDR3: TGTGCCAGCAGCCAAGACCTTAGGACAGTATGGAACACCGGGGAGCTGTTTTTT. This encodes CASSQDLRTVWNTGELFF.

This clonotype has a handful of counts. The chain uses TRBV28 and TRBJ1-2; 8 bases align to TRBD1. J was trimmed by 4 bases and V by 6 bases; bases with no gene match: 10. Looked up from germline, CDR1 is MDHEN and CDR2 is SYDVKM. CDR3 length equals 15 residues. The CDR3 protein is CASSTRQGWSYGYTF. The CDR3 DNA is TGTGCCAGCAGCACGCGACAGGGGTGGTCCTATGGCTACACCTTC.